The TCR beta chain under discussion was sequenced for a study of cytomegalovirus exposure and HLA in healthy donors. Findings and limits, study-wide: Researchers left out some V segments, among them TRBV6-2 and TRBV6-3, as indistinguishable. No immune exposure information besides CMV serostatus was available.

On this clone itself: The target antigen is unknown.

V lost 5 bases to trimming and J lost 8 bases; unmatched junction nucleotides: 8. This CDR3 is built from 14 residues. Germline loops: CDR1 SGHTA, CDR2 FQGTGA. The PCR used 60 Vbeta and 13 Jbeta primers. TCRdb keeps only in-frame clones here, not all; method: immunoSEQ multiplex PCR. Of 200,000 or so clones listed, about 79% are singletons. The chain couples TRBV7-3 to TRBJ2-1, with 8 bases fitting TRBD1. Sequences were obtained from PBMCs. The receptor was derived from a boy aged 2 to 9 in good health and CMV-seronegative. The CDR3 nucleotides read TGTGCCAGCAGCGTTCGCCAGGGGGCTTATGAGCAGTTCTTC. It specifies CASSVRQGAYEQFF.